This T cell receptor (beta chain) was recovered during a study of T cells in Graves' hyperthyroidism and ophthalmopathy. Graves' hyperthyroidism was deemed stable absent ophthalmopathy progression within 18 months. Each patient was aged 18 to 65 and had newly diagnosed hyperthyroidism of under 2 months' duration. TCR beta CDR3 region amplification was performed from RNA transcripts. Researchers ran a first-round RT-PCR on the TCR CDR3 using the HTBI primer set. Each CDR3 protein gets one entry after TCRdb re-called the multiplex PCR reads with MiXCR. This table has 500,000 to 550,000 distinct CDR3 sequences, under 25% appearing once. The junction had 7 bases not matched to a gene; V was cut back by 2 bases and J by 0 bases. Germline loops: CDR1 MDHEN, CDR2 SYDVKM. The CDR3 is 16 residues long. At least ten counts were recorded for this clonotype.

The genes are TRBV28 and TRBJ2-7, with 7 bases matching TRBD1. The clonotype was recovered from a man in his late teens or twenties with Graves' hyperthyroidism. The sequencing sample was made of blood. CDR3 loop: CASSLQGQLNSYEQYF. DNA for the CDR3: TGTGCCAGCAGTTTACAGGGACAGCTAAACTCCTACGAGCAGTACTTC.